A single sample is the source of the 22 T cell receptor beta chains below, sequenced in a study of blood T cell repertoires in COVID-19. Clones were read by immunoSEQ multiplex PCR, and TCRdb kept only the in-frame ones, dropping some. The sample carries approximately 200,000 clones, around 87% recorded once. Sequencing input: PBMCs or T cells enriched from blood (not recorded which). These receptors all stem from a man in his thirties or forties in a cohort exposed to, infected with or recovered from COVID-19 (not recorded which).

The CDR3 coding sequence is TGTGCCAGCAGTACTTTAAGAAAGAACACTGAAGCTTTCTTT. Its translation is CASSTLRKNTEAFF. The rearrangement links TRBV28 to TRBJ1-1; D unclear. The CDR3 runs to 14 residues. From germline, CDR1 is MDHEN and CDR2 SYDVKM. Trimming shortened V by 5 bases and J by 1 base, and 11 bases separated the two germline ends. The full variable domain, its missing parts supplied by reference TRBV28 and TRBJ1-1, is DVKVTQSSRYLVKRTGEKVFLECVQDMDHENMFWYRQDPGLGLRLIYFSYDVKMKEKGDIPEGYSVSREKKERFSLILESASTNQTSMYLCASSTLRKNTEAFFGQGTRLTVV.

For this clone: Other DNA sequences in the same sample also yield this CDR3. The V gene is TRBV19, the J gene TRBJ2-1; 11 nucleotides match TRBD1. This CDR3 has 13 amino acids. Losses at the gene ends were 9 bases for V and 4 bases for J; bases not matched to a gene: 2. CDR1 LNHDA and CDR2 SQIVND come from the germline V gene (reference sequence). This CDR3 is CASGTGGYNEQFF. In nucleotides, the CDR3 is TGTGCCAGCGGGACAGGGGGGTACAATGAGCAGTTCTTC.

The chain employs TRBV4-2 and TRBJ2-7; TRBD1 aligns across 12 bases. The V segment lost 4 bases and the J segment 5 bases; nucleotides outside the gene matches: 12. Per the germline V gene, CDR1 is LGHNA and CDR2 is YNFKEQ. The CDR3 runs 17 residues. DNA for the CDR3: TGTGCCAGCAGCCCCTACCGGGGACAGGGGGCGATCGACGAGCAGTACTTC. Its protein is CASSPYRGQGAIDEQYF.

The chain employs TRBV19 and TRBJ2-7; perhaps TRBD1 as D (6 bases). In germline, CDR1 is LNHDA, CDR2 SQIVND (reference sequence). V lost 2 bases, J lost 4 bases, and 18 bases lay in between. CDR3 length: 16 amino acids. The CDR3 sequence: CASSISGTTLGYEQYF. The CDR3 nucleotides read TGTGCCAGTAGTATAAGTGGGACAACCTTAGGGTACGAGCAGTACTTC. Variable domain in full (rest from reference TRBV19 and TRBJ2-7): DGGITQSPKYLFRKEGQNVTLSCEQNLNHDAMYWYRQDPGQGLRLIYYSQIVNDFQKGDIAEGYSVSREKKESFPLTVTSAQKNPTAFYLCASSISGTTLGYEQYFGPGTRLTVT.

Here the CDR3 DNA reads TGTGCCAGCTCTCCATGGACCGTGGGAGGCTACGAGCAGTACTTC. Residues: CASSPWTVGGYEQYF. This chain joins TRBV18 and TRBJ2-7, with D possibly TRBD2 on 6 matching bases. The CDR3 contains 15 residues. The V end was cut by 6 bases, the J end by 3 bases, with 18 bases between. Germline V gene data show CDR1 as KGHSH and CDR2 as LQKENI.

The genes are TRBV7-2 and TRBJ2-5, with 9 bases identical to TRBD2. CDR1 SGHTA and CDR2 FQGNSA come from the germline V gene. The CDR3 contains 18 residues. The V gene end was trimmed by 0 bases and the J gene end by 5 bases; junction bases not matched to a gene: 13. CDR3 residues: CASSLAGAAGGPEETQYF. CDR3 DNA: TGTGCCAGCAGCTTAGCGGGGGCCGCGGGAGGGCCCGAGGAGACCCAGTACTTC.

The chain employs TRBV6-5 and TRBJ1-5; tentative D call: TRBD1 (6 bases). The CDR3 consists of 15 residues. Germline assignment: CDR1 MNHEY and CDR2 SVGAGI. V lost 8 bases to trimming and J lost 0 bases, with 14 bases between them. CDR3 DNA sequence: TGTGCCAGCGACTACACAGGGTATAGCAATCAGCCCCAGCATTTT. Translation gives CASDYTGYSNQPQHF.

This chain links TRBV19 with TRBJ2-1, with TRBD1 matching over 8 bases. The germline gives CDR1 LNHDA, CDR2 SQIVND (reference sequence). V shed 3 bases, J shed 4 bases, and the junction held 8 bases outside the gene matches. The CDR3 loop spans 16 amino acids. The CDR3 loop reads CASSISGTGYYNEQFF. The CDR3 DNA follows: TGTGCCAGTAGTATCTCCGGGACAGGCTATTACAATGAGCAGTTCTTC.

The V call is TRBV2, the J call TRBJ2-1; D unclear. From germline, CDR1 is SNHLY and CDR2 FYNNEI. This CDR3 has 13 amino acids. V lost 7 bases and J 5 bases, leaving 12 bases between the germline ends. This chain's CDR3 is CASNKDRDNEQFF. The CDR3 DNA is TGTGCCAGCAATAAAGACCGGGACAATGAGCAGTTCTTC.

Here the CDR3 reads CASRRTGGDGYTF. CDR3 DNA sequence: TGCGCCAGCAGAAGGACAGGGGGCGACGGCTACACCTTC. This chain joins TRBV10-1 and TRBJ1-2, with TRBD1 identical over 11 bases. The germline CDR1 and CDR2 sequences are WNHNN and SYGVQD (reference sequence). The CDR3 is 13 amino acids. The ends lost 6 bases at V and 8 bases at J; junction bases unmatched: 5.

This clone came up once. The CDR3 spells CASTWGQSSGANVLTF. The CDR3 region has the DNA TGTGCCAGCACCTGGGGACAGTCCTCTGGGGCCAACGTCCTGACTTTC. V and J are TRBV11-1 and TRBJ2-6, with TRBD1 identical over 7 bases. The junction had 6 bases not matched to a gene; V was cut back by 7 bases and J by 0 bases. The CDR3 has 16 amino acids. Per germline, CDR1 SGHAT and CDR2 FQDESV (reference sequence).

The sample holds one count of this clone. The chain is built from TRBV5-8 and TRBJ1-6, with D tentatively TRBD1 (6 bases). Germline assignment: CDR1 SGHTS and CDR2 YDEGEE. V lost 4 bases and J lost 0, with 14 bases in between. The CDR3 is 17 residues long. As DNA, the CDR3 is TGTGCCAGCAGCCCCCGGACAGCCAGCTCCTATAATTCACCCCTCCACTTT. This sequence encodes CASSPRTASSYNSPLHF.

The chain joins TRBV9 to TRBJ2-7, with 9 bases identical to TRBD1. The CDR3 runs 14 residues. Germline V gives CDR1 SGDLS, CDR2 YYNGEE. V lost 3 bases and J lost 5; bases outside the gene matches: 6. The CDR3 here is CASSAWDRADEQYF. CDR3 in DNA: TGTGCCAGCAGCGCCTGGGACAGGGCCGACGAGCAGTACTTC. The variable domain in full, completed from reference TRBV9 and TRBJ2-7, reads DSGVTQTPKHLITATGQRVTLRCSPRSGDLSVYWYQQSLDQGLQFLIQYYNGEERAKGNILERFSAQQFPDLHSELNLSSLELGDSALYFCASSAWDRADEQYFGPGTRLTVT.

The chain links TRBV11-2 to TRBJ1-1, with TRBD1 matching over 11 bases. The CDR3 extends over 13 amino acids. Germline-derived CDR1 and CDR2 are SGHAT and FQNNGV. J was trimmed by 5 bases and V by 5 bases; bases with no gene match: 1. CDR3: CASSRDRGTEAFF. In DNA, the CDR3 is TGTGCCAGCAGCCGGGACAGGGGGACTGAAGCTTTCTTT.

This clone was counted only a few times. The chain recombines TRBV9 with TRBJ2-2; a possible D gene is TRBD2 (8 bases). From germline, CDR1 is SGDLS and CDR2 YYNGEE. This CDR3 is 16 amino acids long. V was pared by 3 bases and J by 1 base, with 13 bases between. The CDR3 DNA reads as TGTGCCAGCAGCGCCGGGAGGGGGCTGAACACCGGGGAGCTGTTTTTT. Translating gives CASSAGRGLNTGELFF.

This chain connects TRBV5-1 to TRBJ2-1; 12 bases are shared with TRBD2. CDR3 length equals 18 residues. Per germline, CDR1 SGHRS and CDR2 YFSETQ. The J segment lost 8 bases and the V segment lost 0 bases, leaving 12 bases of the junction unmatched. CDR3 amino acids: CASSLGDTLAGGPDEQFF. Here the CDR3 DNA reads TGCGCCAGCAGCTTGGGGGATACTCTAGCGGGAGGGCCCGATGAGCAGTTCTTC.

This chain's CDR3 is CASSPGQLTYEQYF. The CDR3 DNA reads TGTGCCAGTAGCCCGGGACAGTTAACCTACGAGCAGTACTTC. V usage is TRBV19 and J usage is TRBJ2-7, with TRBD1 matching 7 bases. V gave up 6 bases and J gave up 2 bases; unmatched junction bases: 7. This CDR3 has 14 amino acids. The V gene's germline CDR1 is LNHDA and CDR2 SQIVND (reference sequence).

This chain links TRBV3-1 (or the pseudogene TRBV3-2) with TRBJ1-2; D remains ambiguous. Between the trimmed V and J ends, which lost 2 bases and 6 bases, there was a span of 13 bases. The germline V gene has CDR1 LGHDT and CDR2 YNNKEL (reference sequence). CDR3 length: 14 amino acids. The CDR3 nucleotides read TGTGCCAGCAGCCAAATAACCGGGAGCCATGGCTACACCTTC. Protein: CASSQITGSHGYTF.

The chain combines TRBV7-9 with TRBJ1-4, with TRBD1 as a possible D gene (6 bases). Trimming took 4 bases from V and 5 from J, leaving 17 bases between them. The CDR3 extends over 16 amino acids. Germline V gives CDR1 SEHNR, CDR2 FQNEAQ (reference sequence). The CDR3 sequence is CASSSNPGHRNEKLFF. The CDR3 bases are TGTGCCAGCAGCTCAAATCCGGGACACCGAAATGAAAAACTGTTTTTT.

J is TRBJ2-5 and V is TRBV18; D call uncertain. The CDR3 loop spans 14 amino acids. Germline V gene sequence: CDR1 KGHSH, CDR2 LQKENI. V was shortened by 2 bases and J by 2 bases, with 9 bases between the two germline ends. The DNA for the CDR3 is TGTGCCAGCTCACCAGTATTACAACAAGAGACCCAGTACTTC. Residues: CASSPVLQQETQYF.

This clone has only one observation. The chain links TRBV4-1 to TRBJ1-5, with 8 bases lining up with TRBD1. This CDR3 is 16 amino acids long. Germline trimming cut 1 base from V and 5 bases from J; bases unmatched to any gene: 7. CDR1 is MGHRA and CDR2 is YSYEKL in the germline V gene. The CDR3 reads CASSQGAGGLDQPQHF. CDR3 DNA sequence: TGCGCCAGCAGCCAAGGTGCAGGGGGCCTCGATCAGCCCCAGCATTTT.

About this clone: The same CDR3 also results from other DNA sequences found in this sample. The CDR3 sequence is CASSLGGGNQPQHF. CDR3 DNA sequence: TGTGCCAGCAGCTTGGGAGGTGGCAATCAGCCCCAGCATTTT. The J gene is TRBJ1-5, the V gene TRBV5-4; unclear D gene. The CDR3 totals 14 residues. From germline, CDR1 is SGHNT and CDR2 YYREEE (reference sequence). Trimming removed 0 bases from V and 2 bases from J, with 6 bases in between.